Only one count was recorded for the clone carrying this T cell receptor beta chain. Assay: immunoSEQ multiplex PCR; the TCRdb copy retains only in-frame clones and omits some. The table includes some 78,000 clones, approximately 86% detected once. Losses at the gene ends were 11 bases for V and 6 bases for J; bases not matched to a gene: 9. The CDR3 contains 14 residues. Germline V gene sequence: CDR1 SNHLY, CDR2 FYNNEI. These data are taken from a study of radiotherapy plus CTLA-4 blockade in lung cancer. The V gene is TRBV2, the J gene TRBJ2-3; 12 bases line up with TRBD2. The source was peripheral blood, collected from a patient treated with radiotherapy plus ipilimumab. This clonotype was obtained from a human donor with non-small cell lung cancer who had stable disease on radiotherapy plus ipilimumab. The CDR3 spells CAGGLAGLMDTQYF. The DNA of the CDR3 is TGTGCCGGGGGACTAGCGGGCCTCATGGATACGCAGTATTTT.